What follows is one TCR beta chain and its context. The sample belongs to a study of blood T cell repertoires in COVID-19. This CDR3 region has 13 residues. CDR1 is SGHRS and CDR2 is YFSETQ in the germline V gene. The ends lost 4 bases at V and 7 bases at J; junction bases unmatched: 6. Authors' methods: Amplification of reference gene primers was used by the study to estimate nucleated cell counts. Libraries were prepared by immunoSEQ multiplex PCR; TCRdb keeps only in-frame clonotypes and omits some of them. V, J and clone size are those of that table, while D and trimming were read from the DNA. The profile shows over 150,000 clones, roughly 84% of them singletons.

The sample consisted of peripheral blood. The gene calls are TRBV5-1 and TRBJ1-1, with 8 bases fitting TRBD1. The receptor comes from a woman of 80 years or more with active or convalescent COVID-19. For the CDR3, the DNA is TGCGCCAGCAGCACCTTAGGACAGGGTGAAGCTTTCTTT. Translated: CASSTLGQGEAFF.